This T cell receptor beta chain was found in a study of graft-versus-host responses after intestinal transplantation. On the study more broadly: Once they had received anti-thymocyte globulin induction, all recipients took tacrolimus and steroids for approximately three years.

Study-wide findings and caveats: Researchers found GvH clones in recipient marrow, and some showed up first in ileum or blood.

Comment on this clone: Its antigen is not known.

The protocol was immunoSEQ multiplex PCR, while the TCRdb copy is restricted to in-frame clones and leaves out a portion. The sample comprises approximately 100,000 clones, 90% to 95% of which are singletons, and 1.2% rests with the top ten. The V end lost 5 bases, the J end lost 2 bases, and 22 bases lay between the germline ends. The CDR3 has 17 amino acids. Germline V gene lookup returns CDR1 MNHEY and CDR2 SMNVEV (reference sequence). The sequencing here drew on unstimulated CD8+ T cells sorted from spleen or lymph node cells, taken before intestinal transplant. The chain recombines TRBV27 with TRBJ2-7; D possibly matches TRBD1 or TRBD2 (6 bases each). The source of this sequence is a human donor who received an intestinal transplant. DNA for the CDR3: TGTGCCAGCAGTCCCACGAGGGGGACTTCAACCCCCTACGAGCAGTACTTC. Translating gives CASSPTRGTSTPYEQYF.